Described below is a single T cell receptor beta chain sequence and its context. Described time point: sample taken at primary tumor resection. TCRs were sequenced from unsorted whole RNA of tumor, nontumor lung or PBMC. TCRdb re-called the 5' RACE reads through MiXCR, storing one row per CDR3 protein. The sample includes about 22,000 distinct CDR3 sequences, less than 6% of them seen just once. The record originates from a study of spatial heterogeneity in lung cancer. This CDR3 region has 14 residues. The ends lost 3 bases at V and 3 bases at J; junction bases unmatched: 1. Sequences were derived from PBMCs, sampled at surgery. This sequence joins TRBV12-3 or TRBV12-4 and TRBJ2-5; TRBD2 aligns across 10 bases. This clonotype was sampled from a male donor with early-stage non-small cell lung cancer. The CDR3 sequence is CASSLGLAKETQYF. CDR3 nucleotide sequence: TGTGCCAGCAGTTTGGGACTAGCGAAAGAGACCCAGTACTTC.